These 16 T cell receptor beta chains share one sample of origin, sequenced in a study of CD8+ T cells in alopecia areata. Specified treatment: oral pan-JAK inhibitor, 5-10 mg twice daily. RNA was isolated and reverse transcribed to cDNA, the sequencing template. Sequencing was performed with immunoSEQ multiplex PCR; in TCRdb, only in-frame clones are kept and a portion is missing. The sample shows over 150,000 clones, approximately 55% of them seen only once. The specimen comprised CD8+ T cells sorted from blood, sampled at week 24, from a patient treated with tofacitinib. These receptors all stem from a human donor with alopecia areata.

The CDR3 region has the DNA TGCGCCAGCAGCCAAGCGAAGGAGGTAGACGAGCAGTACTTC. Residues: CASSQAKEVDEQYF. The chain joins TRBV4-1 to TRBJ2-7, with TRBD2 as a possible D gene (5 bases). The CDR3 length is 14 residues. V shed 1 base and J shed 5 bases, with 12 bases lying between them. CDR1 is MGHRA and CDR2 is YSYEKL in the germline V gene.

J is TRBJ1-5 and V is TRBV4-3; 7 bases fit TRBD1. Looked up from germline, CDR1 is LGHNA and CDR2 is YSLEER. The V and J ends lost 0 bases and 6 bases, in that order; junction bases with no gene match: 5. This CDR3 region has 15 residues. CDR3: CASSQERDSPQPQHF. The CDR3 nucleotides read TGCGCCAGCAGCCAAGAGAGGGACAGTCCTCAGCCCCAGCATTTT.

This sequence joins TRBV4-3 and TRBJ2-3, with D possibly called TRBD1 or TRBD2 (6 bases each). Germline CDR1 LGHNA, CDR2 YSLEER. V dropped 1 base and J dropped 2 bases, with 13 bases sitting between them. The CDR3 covers 16 residues. CDR3 nucleotide sequence: TGCGCCAGCAGCCAAGGATGGGGGGCTCACACAGATACGCAGTATTTT. Encoded protein: CASSQGWGAHTDTQYF.

The V gene is TRBV10-3, the J gene TRBJ2-7, with D perhaps matching TRBD1 or TRBD2 (6 bases each). CDR1 is ENHRY, CDR2 SYGVKD, per germline. This CDR3 is built from 13 residues. V lost 7 bases to trimming and J lost 0 bases, with 10 bases between them. The chain's CDR3 is CAITPGASYEQYF. Written as DNA, the CDR3 is TGTGCCATCACCCCGGGGGCCTCCTACGAGCAGTACTTC.

The chain carries TRBV19 and TRBJ1-5, with D maybe TRBD1 (6 bases). The CDR3 has 14 amino acids. CDR1 and CDR2 from the germline V gene are LNHDA and SQIVND (reference sequence). Trimming left V 3 bases short and J 5 bases short, with 11 bases between. The CDR3 loop reads CASSIGDTDQPQHF. CDR3 nucleotides: TGTGCCAGTAGTATTGGGGACACAGATCAGCCCCAGCATTTT.

This clone was observed a single time. V and J are TRBV11-2 and TRBJ2-7; 8 positions match TRBD2. Germline V gene sequence: CDR1 SGHAT, CDR2 FQNNGV. This CDR3 is built from 14 residues. The V gene end was trimmed by 3 bases and the J gene end by 2 bases; junction bases not matched to a gene: 3. In nucleotides, the CDR3 is TGTGCCAGCAGCTTCGGGGGGGAGACCTACGAGCAGTACTTC. It is translated as CASSFGGETYEQYF.

This clone has only one observation. The chain employs TRBV15 and TRBJ2-3; TRBD1 matches 9 bases. This CDR3 is 15 amino acids long. The V gene end was trimmed by 0 bases and the J gene end by 4 bases; junction bases not matched to a gene: 2. Germline loops: CDR1 LNHNV, CDR2 YYDKDF (reference sequence). The CDR3 sequence: CATSREGQGADTQYF. The CDR3 coding sequence is TGTGCCACCAGCAGAGAGGGACAGGGTGCAGATACGCAGTATTTT.

This clone was detected only a few times. This chain links TRBV7-9 with TRBJ1-2; TRBD1 is a possible D gene (5 bases). CDR3 length: 12 residues. Looked up from germline, CDR1 is SEHNR and CDR2 is FQNEAQ (reference sequence). V dropped 5 bases and J dropped 8 bases, with 12 bases sitting between them. CDR3: CASSTGTDGYTF. The CDR3 DNA sequence: TGTGCCAGCAGCACGGGGACCGACGGCTACACCTTC.

The sample holds a few counts of this clone. V gene TRBV7-2 combines with J gene TRBJ2-3; a weak D match, TRBD1 (5 bases). Per the germline V gene, CDR1 is SGHTA and CDR2 is FQGNSA. V gave up 5 bases and J gave up 3 bases, with 12 bases separating them. The CDR3 loop spans 14 amino acids. The CDR3 sequence: CASSRQRQTDTQYF. In DNA form, the CDR3 reads TGTGCCAGCAGCCGGCAAAGACAGACAGATACGCAGTATTTT. The full variable domain, with the rest looked up from reference TRBV7-2 and TRBJ2-3, is GAGVSQSPSNKVTEKGKDVELRCDPISGHTALYWYRQSLGQGLEFLIYFQGNSAPDKSGLPSDRFSAERTGGSVSTLTIQRTQQEDSAVYLCASSRQRQTDTQYFGPGTRLTVL.

The sample holds a few counts of this clone. Written as DNA, the CDR3 is TGTGCCAGCGCAGTGAACACTGAAGCTTTCTTT. Translated: CASAVNTEAFF. V gene TRBV2 combines with J gene TRBJ1-1; D is undetermined. Trimming removed 8 bases at V and 0 bases at J, with 4 bases between. The V gene's germline CDR1 is SNHLY and CDR2 FYNNEI. The CDR3 length is 11 residues.

The chain combines TRBV5-1 with TRBJ2-2; D is ambiguous. This CDR3 is 15 amino acids long. Germline V gene data show CDR1 as SGHRS and CDR2 as YFSETQ. V shed 2 bases and J shed 1 base, with 9 bases lying between them. CDR3 DNA sequence: TGCGCCAGCAGCTTCTCTCATGGGAACACCGGGGAGCTGTTTTTT. Its translation is CASSFSHGNTGELFF. The full variable domain, completed using reference TRBV5-1 and TRBJ2-2, is KAGVTQTPRYLIKTRGQQVTLSCSPISGHRSVSWYQQTPGQGLQFLFEYFSETQRNKGNFPGRFSGRQFSNSRSEMNVSTLELGDSALYLCASSFSHGNTGELFFGEGSRLTVL.

This clone was seen only once. Distinct nucleotide sequences in the sample also encode this CDR3. This chain joins TRBV4-3 and TRBJ1-5; D remains ambiguous. CDR1 and CDR2 (germline): LGHNA, YSLEER. V was cut by 0 bases and J by 2 bases, with 8 bases left in between. CDR3 length: 15 amino acids. CDR3 sequence reads: CASSQDRVGNQPQHF. The CDR3 DNA is TGCGCCAGCAGCCAAGATCGGGTTGGCAATCAGCCCCAGCATTTT.

This sequence joins TRBV27 and TRBJ2-1; 8 bases align to TRBD2. This CDR3 has 13 amino acids. V shed 5 bases and J 15 bases; nucleotides not matched to a gene: 12. The germline V gene has CDR1 MNHEY and CDR2 SMNVEV (reference sequence). The DNA for the CDR3 is TGTGCCAGCAGTCCGCCGGGACTAGGGCTCTGGTTCTTC. Residues: CASSPPGLGLWFF.

The chain recombines TRBV7-8 with TRBJ1-2; D ambiguous. This CDR3 spans 13 amino acids. Germline loops: CDR1 SGHVS, CDR2 FQNEAQ. V lost 2 bases to trimming and J lost 6 bases, with 10 bases between them. The CDR3 coding sequence is TGTGCCAGCAGCTTATCTGACAAGGATGGCTACACCTTC. Translated: CASSLSDKDGYTF.

Regarding this clone: Additional DNA sequences in this sample encode the identical CDR3. The chain has TRBV14 and TRBJ2-7; TRBD1 might be the D (5 bases). The V and J ends lost 1 base and 4 bases respectively, with 11 bases between them. The CDR3 runs 14 residues. CDR1 is SGHDN, CDR2 FVKESK, per germline. The CDR3 nucleotides are TGTGCCAGCAGCCAAGGTCAGGGTCCTTACGAGCAGTACTTC. Translation gives CASSQGQGPYEQYF.

A few counts support this clone. V and J are TRBV6-5 and TRBJ1-5, with a tentative D call TRBD1 (6 bases). With 7 bases removed from V and 2 bases from J, the gap between germline ends came to 15 bases. Germline V CDR1 and CDR2: MNHEY, SVGAGI. The CDR3 runs 15 residues. The CDR3 DNA sequence: TGTGCCAGCAAATTAACAGGGTTGGGCAATCAGCCCCAGCATTTT. Translated: CASKLTGLGNQPQHF.